One and the same sample provided the 7 T cell receptor beta chains below, sequenced in a study of blood T cell repertoires in COVID-19. Generated by immunoSEQ multiplex PCR, the TCRdb table keeps only in-frame clones and is missing some. The sample has around 230,000 clones; roughly 85% are singletons. The sequencing sample was made of PBMCs or T cells enriched from blood (not recorded which). Receptors originate from a woman aged 40-49 years with acute COVID-19.

V is TRBV12-5 and J is TRBJ1-2, with a tentative D call TRBD1 (5 bases). CDR1 LGHNT and CDR2 FRNRAP come from the germline V gene. V was clipped by 1 base and J by 8 bases, with 14 bases between them. The CDR3 extends over 14 amino acids. The CDR3 reads CASGLGFDRRGYTF. In nucleotides, the CDR3 is TGTGCTAGTGGTTTGGGATTTGACAGAAGAGGCTACACCTTC.

The rearrangement links TRBV5-1 to TRBJ1-2; D is undetermined. The CDR3 totals 14 residues. The V gene's germline CDR1 is SGHRS and CDR2 YFSETQ. The ends were cut back, 5 bases at V and 4 bases at J, with 15 bases in the middle. CDR3 amino acids: CASRLQPSGYGYTF. CDR3 sequence (DNA): TGCGCCAGCAGGTTGCAGCCCTCAGGCTATGGCTACACCTTC.

The chain couples TRBV4-3 to TRBJ1-4; D remains ambiguous. From germline, CDR1 is LGHNA and CDR2 YSLEER. This CDR3 comprises 13 residues. V shed 1 base and J shed 8 bases, with 8 bases lying between them. CDR3 amino acids: CASSQVVGEKLFF. The CDR3 DNA reads as TGCGCCAGCAGCCAAGTAGTCGGGGAAAAACTGTTTTTT.

A remark on this clone: Other DNA sequences in the same sample also yield this CDR3. The genes are TRBV4-1 and TRBJ1-1, with D unresolved. Germline V gene sequence: CDR1 MGHRA, CDR2 YSYEKL. The CDR3 is 15 residues long. V lost 0 bases and J lost 1, with 9 bases in between. Written as DNA, the CDR3 is TGCGCCAGCAGCCAAGAGACGGGAGGGAACACTGAAGCTTTCTTT. Translation gives CASSQETGGNTEAFF.

The rearrangement joins TRBV18 to TRBJ1-2; no reliable D call. Per germline, CDR1 KGHSH and CDR2 LQKENI. This CDR3 comprises 15 residues. V was trimmed by 1 base and J by 4 bases, leaving 13 bases between them. The CDR3 here is CASSPRESGGYGYTF. The CDR3, as DNA: TGTGCCAGCTCACCACGGGAGTCAGGCGGCTATGGCTACACCTTC.

The rearrangement links TRBV19 to TRBJ2-7; 12 positions agree with TRBD1. V trimming: 7 bases; J trimming: 6 bases; junction bases outside the gene matches: 7. The CDR3 has 14 amino acids. CDR1 and CDR2 (germline): LNHDA, SQIVND (reference sequence). The CDR3 region has the DNA TGTGCCAGTACTCCGGGACAGGGGGCCGGCGAGCAGTACTTC. Protein: CASTPGQGAGEQYF. The entire variable domain, with the rest obtained from reference TRBV19 and TRBJ2-7, is as follows: DGGITQSPKYLFRKEGQNVTLSCEQNLNHDAMYWYRQDPGQGLRLIYYSQIVNDFQKGDIAEGYSVSREKKESFPLTVTSAQKNPTAFYLCASTPGQGAGEQYFGPGTRLTVT.

The gene calls are TRBV10-3 and TRBJ1-2, with 7 bases identical to TRBD1. Germline V CDR1 and CDR2: ENHRY, SYGVKD. V was pared by 1 base and J by 5 bases, with 4 bases of the junction left unmatched. This CDR3 region has 14 residues. CDR3 amino acids: CAISELQGSYGYTF. CDR3 nucleotides: TGTGCCATCAGTGAGTTACAGGGGTCATATGGCTACACCTTC.